Following are 25 T cell receptor beta chains from one sample sequenced in a study of human T cells and chemical hapten exposure. The time point was: pre-sensitization, week 0. Treatment given: therapeutic diphenylcyclopropenone sensitization with weekly scalp DPC. TCRdb fed the RACE reads into MiXCR, producing one record per CDR3 protein. The table records about 380,000 distinct CDR3 sequences, approximately 5% of them present only once. The specimen was whole blood, collected in connection with sensitization to the hapten diphenylcyclopropenone (DPC). These receptors all come from a woman aged 45 to 65 with alopecia areata. Some clones in this sample may be carry-over from other donors' samples.

This clonotype has a count of ten or more. The chain couples TRBV7-3 to TRBJ1-2; D unclear. Trimming stripped 3 bases from V and 2 bases from J, with 7 bases between. CDR3 size: 13 residues. CDR1 is SGHTA, CDR2 FQGTGA, per germline. CDR3 in DNA: TGTGCCAGCAGCTTCACAGAAAACTATGGCTACACCTTC. Translating gives CASSFTENYGYTF.

The chain is built from TRBV19 and TRBJ2-1; 9 nucleotides line up with TRBD1. V gave up 5 bases and J gave up 0 bases; unmatched junction bases: 14. CDR3 size: 19 residues. CDR1 LNHDA and CDR2 SQIVND come from the germline V gene (reference sequence). CDR3 DNA sequence: TGTGCCAGTAGTCCCCCGGGACAGGGCGTTCTGTCCTCCTACAATGAGCAGTTCTTC. Its translation: CASSPPGQGVLSSYNEQFF.

The table lists this clonotype with a few counts. The chain carries TRBV7-6 and TRBJ2-3; TRBD2 is a possible D gene (6 bases). CDR3 length equals 14 residues. Trimming took 5 bases from V and 4 from J, leaving 13 bases between them. CDR1 is SGHVS, CDR2 FNYEAQ, per germline. The CDR3: CASSVTRRADTQYF. The CDR3 nucleotides read TGTGCCAGCAGCGTTACTAGGAGGGCAGATACGCAGTATTTT.

This clonotype was counted many times. This rearrangement joins TRBV28 to TRBJ1-5; no reliable D call. With 2 bases removed from V and 2 bases from J, the gap between germline ends came to 7 bases. The CDR3 contains 14 residues. The germline CDR1 and CDR2 sequences are MDHEN and SYDVKM. The CDR3 DNA is TGTGCCAGCAGTTTAATCCGCCGCAATCAGCCCCAGCATTTT. Its protein product is CASSLIRRNQPQHF.

This clonotype has a handful of counts. The rearrangement joins TRBV6-2 or TRBV6-3 to TRBJ1-5; 11 bases match TRBD1. The J segment lost 6 bases and the V segment lost 5 bases, leaving 15 bases of the junction unmatched. The length of the CDR3 is 18 residues. The V gene's germline CDR1 is MNHEY and CDR2 SVGEGT. The CDR3: CASSKPPGQGVSGQPQHF. The CDR3 coding sequence is TGTGCCAGCAGTAAACCGCCGGGACAGGGGGTGTCAGGTCAGCCCCAGCATTTT.

This clonotype came up a few times. The genes are TRBV25-1 and TRBJ2-1; 8 bases align to TRBD2. The V segment lost 1 base and the J segment 1 base; nucleotides outside the gene matches: 3. The CDR3 runs to 16 residues. CDR1 and CDR2 (germline): MGHDK, SYGVNS. The CDR3 nucleotides read TGTGCCAGCAGTGAATTCAGCGGGGGTTCCTACAATGAGCAGTTCTTC. Encoded protein: CASSEFSGGSYNEQFF.

This clonotype was observed at least ten times. The rearrangement uses TRBV6-5 and TRBJ1-3, with TRBD1 identical over 8 bases. J lost 2 bases, V lost 6 bases, and 9 bases had no gene match. There are 16 residues in the CDR3. Germline lookup yields CDR1 MNHEY and CDR2 SVGAGI. As DNA, the CDR3 is TGTGCCAGCAGCCGGACAGGGCCTATCACTGGAAACACCATATATTTT. Amino acid sequence: CASSRTGPITGNTIYF.

This clonotype was recorded at least ten times. The chain joins TRBV29-1 to TRBJ2-3, with D maybe TRBD1 (5 bases). V was trimmed by 6 bases and J by 7 bases, leaving 20 bases between them. The CDR3 spans 14 residues. CDR1 is SQVTM, CDR2 ANQGSEA, per germline. CDR3 coding DNA: TGCAGCGTCCTGATAGGGGCTGCAAGCCATACGCAGTATTTT. This gives the protein CSVLIGAASHTQYF.

This clonotype has just a few counts. The chain couples TRBV5-1 to TRBJ1-1; 7 bases are shared with TRBD1. J gave up 5 bases and V 0 bases, and 7 bases lay outside the gene matches. This CDR3 has 15 amino acids. Per germline, CDR1 SGHRS and CDR2 YFSETQ. The CDR3 DNA reads as TGCGCCAGCAGCTTGGAGGCAGGGGGTTTTACTGAAGCTTTCTTT. Translation: CASSLEAGGFTEAFF.

There are many counts of this clonotype. This chain connects TRBV20-1 to TRBJ2-3; TRBD2 aligns across 12 bases. The CDR3 extends over 16 amino acids. CDR1 is DFQATT, CDR2 SNEGSKA, per germline (reference sequence). After removal of 4 bases from V and 5 bases from J, the junction contained 10 bases not matched to a gene. The CDR3 nucleotides are TGCAGTGCTACTAATAACCTAGCGGGGGGGCGAGATACGCAGTATTTT. It codes for CSATNNLAGGRDTQYF.

This clonotype was found many times. The CDR3 here is CASSLGQGVEETQYF. DNA of the CDR3: TGTGCCAGCAGCTTGGGACAGGGGGTTGAAGAGACCCAGTACTTC. This sequence joins TRBV9 and TRBJ2-5, with 11 bases lining up with TRBD1. The CDR3 contains 15 residues. The germline CDR1 and CDR2 sequences are SGDLS and YYNGEE. The J segment lost 3 bases and the V segment lost 4 bases, leaving 5 bases of the junction unmatched.

This rearrangement joins TRBV12-5 to TRBJ2-2; the match to TRBD1 covers 7 bases. The V segment lost 10 bases and the J segment 3 bases; nucleotides outside the gene matches: 2. Germline V CDR1 and CDR2: LGHNT, FRNRAP. This CDR3 region has 12 residues. Written as DNA, the CDR3 is TGTGCTACTACAGGGGACACCGGGGAGCTGTTTTTT. This encodes CATTGDTGELFF.

The chain links TRBV9 to TRBJ2-7, with 10 bases lining up with TRBD1. CDR1 and CDR2 from the germline V gene are SGDLS and YYNGEE. V trimming: 4 bases; J trimming: 5 bases; junction bases outside the gene matches: 6. The CDR3 spans 14 residues. CDR3 sequence: CASSPRQGANEQYF. CDR3 bases: TGTGCCAGCAGCCCCAGACAGGGGGCAAACGAGCAGTACTTC.

This clonotype came up many times. The gene calls are TRBV7-2 and TRBJ2-5, with 11 positions matching TRBD2. V lost 1 base and J lost 6; bases outside the gene matches: 7. The CDR3 consists of 16 residues. The V gene's germline CDR1 is SGHTA and CDR2 FQGNSA. CDR3 loop: CASSLEGLAGGKTQYF. The CDR3 nucleotides are TGTGCCAGCAGCTTAGAGGGGCTAGCGGGGGGAAAGACCCAGTACTTC.

This clonotype was seen at least ten times. V and J are TRBV6-5 and TRBJ2-7; 11 positions agree with TRBD2. Trimming took 0 bases from V and 3 from J; bases not matched to a gene: 4. This CDR3 contains 16 residues. Germline-derived CDR1 and CDR2 are MNHEY and SVGAGI. The CDR3: CASSYSLSGRDYEQYF. CDR3 in DNA: TGTGCCAGCAGTTACTCGCTTAGCGGGAGGGACTACGAGCAGTACTTC.

This clonotype was picked up many times. This chain connects TRBV5-6 to TRBJ1-5; D gene uncertain. This CDR3 contains 14 residues. In germline, CDR1 is SGHDT, CDR2 YYEEEE. V lost 1 base to trimming and J lost 7 bases, with 12 bases between them. The CDR3 bases are TGTGCCAGCAGCTTGTCTAGTTGGGCCCAGCCCCAGCATTTT. This translates into CASSLSSWAQPQHF.

The sample holds many counts of this clonotype. The chain has TRBV5-1 and TRBJ1-1; D gene ambiguous. The CDR3 spans 13 residues. CDR1 and CDR2 from the germline V gene are SGHRS and YFSETQ. Trimming pared 5 bases from V and 2 bases from J, leaving 10 bases between. CDR3 in DNA: TGCGCCAGCAGTGGGCAGACCAACACTGAAGCTTTCTTT. Amino acids: CASSGQTNTEAFF.

This clonotype has a handful of counts. DNA for the CDR3: TGTGCCAGCAGCCCCAGGGGGAGGGGAAACACCATATATTTT. This encodes CASSPRGRGNTIYF. J is TRBJ1-3 and V is TRBV3-1, with 7 bases fitting TRBD1. The CDR3 has 14 amino acids. V lost 4 bases, J lost 4 bases, and 4 bases stayed unmatched. CDR1 LGHDT and CDR2 YNNKEL come from the germline V gene (reference sequence).

This clonotype was seen only a few times. The junction does not match germline at one end; this may be a read error. V and J are TRBV25-1 and TRBJ2-1; perhaps TRBD1 as D (5 bases). CDR3 length equals 14 residues. Germline V gene data show CDR1 as MGHDK and CDR2 as SYGVNS. CDR3 DNA: TGTGCCAGCAGTGGGCCTTTCCCACAGGATCCCCTGATCTTC. Translation: CASSGPFPQDPLIF. The full variable domain, with the rest looked up from reference TRBV25-1 and TRBJ2-1, is EADIYQTPRYLVIGTGKKITLECSQTMGHDKMYWYQQDPGMELHLIHYSYGVNSTEKGDLSSESTVSRIRTEHFPLTLESARPSHTSQYLCASSGPFPQDPLIFGPGTRLTVL.

This clonotype has only a few counts. The chain joins TRBV29-1 to TRBJ1-1; D might be TRBD1 (6 bases). The CDR3 has 15 residues. Germline V gene sequence: CDR1 SQVTM, CDR2 ANQGSEA. V dropped 4 bases and J dropped 4 bases, with 19 bases sitting between them. CDR3 in DNA: TGCAGCGTTGTAACGCTTCAGGGGATATTCACTGAAGCTTTCTTT. This encodes CSVVTLQGIFTEAFF.

This clonotype appeared many times. The chain couples TRBV27 to TRBJ2-5, with 11 bases lining up with TRBD2. The CDR3 spans 16 residues. Germline V lookup: CDR1 MNHEY, CDR2 SMNVEV (reference sequence). V lost 4 bases to trimming and J lost 4 bases; unmatched junction nucleotides: 8. The CDR3 nucleotides read TGTGCCAGCAGTTCCGCCTTAGCGGGAGGGCGAGAGACCCAGTACTTC. As protein: CASSSALAGGRETQYF.

Concerning this clonotype: Given a much more abundant clone one base away, this may be a read error. The chain combines TRBV6-2 or TRBV6-3 with TRBJ2-2; D is unresolved. Germline values: CDR1 MNHEY, CDR2 SVGEGT. V shed 5 bases and J shed 7 bases, with 5 bases lying between them. The CDR3 is 11 residues long. The CDR3 is CASSNGGELFF. CDR3 nucleotides: TGTGCCAGCAGTAACGGCGGGGAGCTGTTTTTT.

For the CDR3, the DNA is TGTGCCAGCAGCCAATTCCGGACAGGGCTCACCGGGGAGCTGTTTTTT. This codes for CASSQFRTGLTGELFF. This sequence joins TRBV3-1 and TRBJ2-2; TRBD1 matches at 8 bases. The CDR3 contains 16 residues. Germline CDR1 reads LGHDT; CDR2 reads YNNKEL (reference sequence). V gave up 2 bases and J gave up 4 bases; unmatched junction bases: 6.

This clonotype was seen only a few times. The genes are TRBV20-1 and TRBJ2-7, with 8 positions matching TRBD2. Germline assignment: CDR1 DFQATT and CDR2 SNEGSKA (reference sequence). The CDR3 loop spans 13 amino acids. The V segment lost 6 bases and the J segment 2 bases; nucleotides outside the gene matches: 6. CDR3 loop: CSAGGGLAYEQYF. DNA of the CDR3: TGCAGTGCCGGGGGGGGCCTCGCCTACGAGCAGTACTTC.

This clonotype was recorded at least ten times. This rearrangement joins TRBV28 to TRBJ1-2; TRBD1 aligns across 7 bases. Germline V lookup: CDR1 MDHEN, CDR2 SYDVKM. The CDR3 totals 12 residues. Trimming took 2 bases from V and 9 from J; bases not matched to a gene: 3. CDR3 coding DNA: TGTGCCAGCAGTTTACCAGGGGGACGCTACACCTTC. Its translation is CASSLPGGRYTF.